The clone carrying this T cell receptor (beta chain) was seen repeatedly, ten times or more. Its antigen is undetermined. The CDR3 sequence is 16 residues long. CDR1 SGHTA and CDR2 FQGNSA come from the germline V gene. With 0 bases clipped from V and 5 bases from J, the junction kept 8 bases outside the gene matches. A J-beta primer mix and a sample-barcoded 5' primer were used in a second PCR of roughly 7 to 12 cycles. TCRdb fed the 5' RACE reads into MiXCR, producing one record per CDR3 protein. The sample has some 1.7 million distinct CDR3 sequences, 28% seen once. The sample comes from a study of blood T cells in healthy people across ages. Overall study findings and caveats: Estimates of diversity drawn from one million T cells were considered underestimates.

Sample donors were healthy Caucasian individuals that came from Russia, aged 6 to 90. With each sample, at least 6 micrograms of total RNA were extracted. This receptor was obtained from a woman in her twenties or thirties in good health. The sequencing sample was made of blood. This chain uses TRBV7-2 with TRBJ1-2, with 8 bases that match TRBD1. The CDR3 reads CASSLASQGAAYGYTF. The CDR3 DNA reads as TGTGCCAGCAGCTTAGCGTCCCAGGGGGCTGCATATGGCTACACCTTC.